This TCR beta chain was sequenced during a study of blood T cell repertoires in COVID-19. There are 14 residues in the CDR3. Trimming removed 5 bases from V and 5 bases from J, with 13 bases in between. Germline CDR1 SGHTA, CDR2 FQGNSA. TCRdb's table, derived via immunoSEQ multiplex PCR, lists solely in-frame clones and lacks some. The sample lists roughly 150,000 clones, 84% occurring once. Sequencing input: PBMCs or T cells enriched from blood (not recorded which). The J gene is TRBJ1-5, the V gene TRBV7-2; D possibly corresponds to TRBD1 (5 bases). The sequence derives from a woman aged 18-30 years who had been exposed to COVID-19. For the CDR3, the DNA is TGTGCCAGCAGCCCGAGACGGGGGGATCAGCCCCAGCATTTT. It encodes CASSPRRGDQPQHF.